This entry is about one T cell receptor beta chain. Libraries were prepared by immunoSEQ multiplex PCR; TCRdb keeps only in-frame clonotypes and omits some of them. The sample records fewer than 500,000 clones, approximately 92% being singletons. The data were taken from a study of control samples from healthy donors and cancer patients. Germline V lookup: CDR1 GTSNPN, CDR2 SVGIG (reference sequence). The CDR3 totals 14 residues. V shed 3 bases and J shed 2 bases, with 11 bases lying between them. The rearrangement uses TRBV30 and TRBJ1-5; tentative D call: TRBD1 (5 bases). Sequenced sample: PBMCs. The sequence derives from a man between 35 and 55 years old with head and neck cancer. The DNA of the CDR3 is TGTGCCTGGAGCATGGGGGTAGGCAATCAGCCCCAGCATTTT. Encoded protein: CAWSMGVGNQPQHF.